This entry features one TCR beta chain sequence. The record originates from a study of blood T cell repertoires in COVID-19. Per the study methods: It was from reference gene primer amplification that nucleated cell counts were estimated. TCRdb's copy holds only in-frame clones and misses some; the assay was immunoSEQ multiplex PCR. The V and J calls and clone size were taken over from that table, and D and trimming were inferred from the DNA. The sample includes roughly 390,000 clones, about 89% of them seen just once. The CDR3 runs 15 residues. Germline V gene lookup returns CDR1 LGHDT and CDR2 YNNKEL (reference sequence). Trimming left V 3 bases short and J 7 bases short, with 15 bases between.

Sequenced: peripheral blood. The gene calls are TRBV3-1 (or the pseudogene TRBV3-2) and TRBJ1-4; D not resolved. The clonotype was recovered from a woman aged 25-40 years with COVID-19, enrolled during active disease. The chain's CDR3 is CASSHPGSFVEKLFF. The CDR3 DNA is TGTGCCAGCAGCCACCCCGGGTCCTTCGTTGAAAAACTGTTTTTT.